This T cell receptor (beta chain) was captured in a study of CD8+CD57+ T cells in acquired aplastic anemia. This clonotype has more than one count but fewer than ten. This sequence may be a read error, since a much larger clone differs from it by one base. This CDR3 is missing its conserved last phenylalanine or tryptophan, likely due to a read error. Genomic DNA served as template for TCR beta VDJ and CDR3 profiling. TCRdb reanalysed the reads using MiXCR and keeps one entry per CDR3 protein. The repertoire holds around 140,000 distinct CDR3 sequences, with around 41% as singletons. The V gene lost 2 bases and the J gene lost 7 bases, with 4 bases spanning the gap. Germline V gives CDR1 SGHTS, CDR2 YDEGEE. The CDR3 totals 11 residues.

The chain carries TRBV5-8 and TRBJ2-1; D is undetermined. Sequencing used sorted CD4+, CD8+, or CD8+CD57+ T cells (not recorded which) from PBMCs. The sequence derives from a human donor in good health, serving as a control. In DNA form, the CDR3 reads TGTGCCAGCAGCTTTGTAAATGAGCAGTTCCTC. This sequence encodes CASSFVNEQFL.